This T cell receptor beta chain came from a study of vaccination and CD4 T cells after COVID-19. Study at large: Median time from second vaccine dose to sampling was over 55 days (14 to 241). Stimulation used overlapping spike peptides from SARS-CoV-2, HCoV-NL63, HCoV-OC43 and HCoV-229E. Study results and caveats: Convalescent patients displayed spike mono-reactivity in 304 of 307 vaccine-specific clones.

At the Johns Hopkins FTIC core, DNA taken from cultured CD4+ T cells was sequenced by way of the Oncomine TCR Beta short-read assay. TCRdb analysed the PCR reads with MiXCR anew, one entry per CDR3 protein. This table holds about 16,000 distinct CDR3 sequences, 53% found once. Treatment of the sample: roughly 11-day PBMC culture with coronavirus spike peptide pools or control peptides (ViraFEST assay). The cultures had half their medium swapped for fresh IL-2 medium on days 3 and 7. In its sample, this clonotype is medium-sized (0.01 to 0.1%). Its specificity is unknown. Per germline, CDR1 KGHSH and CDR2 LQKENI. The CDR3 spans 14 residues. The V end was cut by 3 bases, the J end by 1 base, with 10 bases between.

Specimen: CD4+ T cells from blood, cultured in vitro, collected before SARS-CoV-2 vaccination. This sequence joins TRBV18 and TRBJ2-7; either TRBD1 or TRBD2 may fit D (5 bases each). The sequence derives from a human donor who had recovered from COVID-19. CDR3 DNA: TGTGCCAGCTCACCCGGGACGGAATCCTACGAGCAGTACTTC. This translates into CASSPGTESYEQYF.